This T cell receptor (beta chain) stems from a study of T cell responses to AZD1222 COVID-19 vaccine. Assay: immunoSEQ multiplex PCR; the TCRdb copy retains only in-frame clones and omits some. In the table there are 110,000 to 150,000 clones, over 75% of which are singletons. The germline CDR1 and CDR2 sequences are SEHNR and FQNEAQ (reference sequence). Trimming removed 3 bases from V and 6 bases from J, with 3 bases in between. The CDR3 loop spans 11 amino acids. This receptor was obtained from an adult in good health. The specimen was peripheral blood, collected on day 0 of AZD1222 vaccination. V and J are TRBV7-9 and TRBJ2-1, with D uncertain. This CDR3 reads CASSFSNEQFF. CDR3 sequence (DNA): TGTGCCAGCAGCTTTAGCAATGAGCAGTTCTTC.